This TCR beta chain was documented in a study of Ad26.COV2.S vaccination and SARS-CoV-2 variants. The treatment was: around 19 received Ad26.COV2.S at low or high dose, single or two shots; 5 received placebo; per-sample allocation not given. The samples date from day 63 after the first vaccine or placebo injection. The donor was a Boston adult aged 18-55 years. The study, taken as a whole, reports: Compared with placebo recipients, vaccine recipients had higher spike-specific TCR breadth.

Per the germline V gene, CDR1 is MDHEN and CDR2 is SYDVKM. This CDR3 contains 15 residues. Trimming removed 6 bases from V and 8 bases from J; junction bases left unmatched: 11. Measured with immunoSEQ multiplex PCR; TCRdb has only the in-frame clones, and not every one. The profile shows some 250,000 clones, 88% of them singletons. On this clone itself: Antigen specificity is unknown.

The sequence was obtained from a person between 18 and 60 years old who received the Ad26.COV2.S COVID-19 vaccine or a placebo. This material consisted of peripheral blood, taken in a trial of Ad26.COV2.S vaccine versus placebo. This sequence joins TRBV28 and TRBJ2-1, with 9 bases lining up with TRBD1. The CDR3 sequence: CASRRPGQGGDEQFF. For the CDR3, the DNA is TGTGCCAGCAGACGCCCGGGACAGGGTGGCGATGAGCAGTTCTTC.